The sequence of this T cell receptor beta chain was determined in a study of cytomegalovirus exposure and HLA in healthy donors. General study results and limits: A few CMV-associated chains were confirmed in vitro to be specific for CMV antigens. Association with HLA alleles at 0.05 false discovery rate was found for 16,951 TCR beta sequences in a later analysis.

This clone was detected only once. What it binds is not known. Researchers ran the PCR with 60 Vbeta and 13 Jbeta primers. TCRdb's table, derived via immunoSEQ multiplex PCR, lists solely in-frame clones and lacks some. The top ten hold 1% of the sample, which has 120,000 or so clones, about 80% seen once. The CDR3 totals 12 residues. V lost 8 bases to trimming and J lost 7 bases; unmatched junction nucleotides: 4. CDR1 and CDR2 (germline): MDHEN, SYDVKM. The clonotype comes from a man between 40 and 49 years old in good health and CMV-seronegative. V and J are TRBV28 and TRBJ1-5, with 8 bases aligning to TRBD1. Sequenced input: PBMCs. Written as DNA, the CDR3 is TGTGCCAGCCAGACAGGGGTCCAGCCCCAGCATTTT. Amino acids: CASQTGVQPQHF.